Sequencing of this T cell receptor (beta chain) was carried out in a study of T cell repertoires in ileal Crohn's disease. This table comes from immunoSEQ multiplex PCR, and its TCRdb copy is limited to in-frame clones, with some not included. The sample has roughly 6,800 clones; 72% are singletons. This CDR3 has 14 residues. V was pared by 7 bases and J by 2 bases, with 16 bases between. Germline V gives CDR1 SGHRS, CDR2 YFSETQ. The time point was: proximal margin of the surgical specimen (macroscopically non-inflamed). This chain joins TRBV5-1 and TRBJ2-7; tentatively, D is TRBD1 (6 bases). The sequenced sample was ileal tissue. This clonotype originated in an adult with Crohn's disease. Here the CDR3 DNA reads TGCGCCAGCGAGGCACAGGGAAAGCCCTACGAGCAGTACTTC. It specifies CASEAQGKPYEQYF.